This is a list of T cell receptor beta chains from one sample in a study of control samples from healthy donors and cancer patients. Sequencing used immunoSEQ multiplex PCR; TCRdb keeps in-frame clones, though not all of them. The sample yields approximately 51,000 clones, approximately 80% seen once. The specimen sequenced was blood. These receptors were taken from a man aged 65 to 79 in good health. The CDR3 runs from the conserved cysteine through the conserved F or W. Fields, in order: clone size, J gene, D gene, CDR3 length, V gene, CDR3 protein, CDR3 DNA. A D gene is named only where the DNA matches it firmly. Clone size, where shown, is once, few, many, or a class for clones that have expanded.

abundance: -; j_gene: TRBJ2-4; d_gene: -; len: 13; v_gene: TRBV5-1; CDR3aa: CASSGTAKNIQYF; CDR3nt: TGCGCCAGCAGCGGGACAGCCAAAAACATTCAGTACTTC
abundance: -; j_gene: TRBJ2-5; d_gene: -; len: 14; v_gene: TRBV7-2; CDR3aa: CASSGRWGKETQYF; CDR3nt: TGTGCCAGCAGCGGTCGCTGGGGGAAAGAGACCCAGTACTTC
abundance: -; j_gene: TRBJ2-1; d_gene: -; len: 16; v_gene: TRBV5-5; CDR3aa: CASSFRQSVDYNEQFF; CDR3nt: TGTGCCAGCAGCTTTAGACAGTCTGTGGACTACAATGAGCAGTTCTTC
abundance: -; j_gene: TRBJ1-1; d_gene: -; len: 16; v_gene: TRBV7-8; CDR3aa: CASSPYYGPTNTEAFF; CDR3nt: TGTGCCAGCAGCCCATACTACGGGCCGACGAACACTGAAGCTTTCTTT
abundance: -; j_gene: TRBJ2-5; d_gene: -; len: 14; v_gene: TRBV5-1; CDR3aa: CASSPGQGSETQYF; CDR3nt: TGCGCCAGCAGCCCAGGACAAGGGTCGGAGACCCAGTACTTC
abundance: -; j_gene: TRBJ1-1; d_gene: -; len: 13; v_gene: TRBV11-2; CDR3aa: CASSYSMNTEAFF; CDR3nt: TGTGCCAGCAGCTACTCAATGAACACTGAAGCTTTCTTT
abundance: -; j_gene: TRBJ1-6; d_gene: -; len: 13; v_gene: TRBV18; CDR3aa: CASSPPGDSPLHF; CDR3nt: TGTGCCAGCTCCCCCCCTGGCGATTCACCCCTCCACTTT
abundance: -; j_gene: TRBJ2-5; d_gene: -; len: 12; v_gene: TRBV5-1; CDR3aa: CASRENHETQYF; CDR3nt: TGCGCCAGCAGAGAAAATCACGAGACCCAGTACTTC
abundance: -; j_gene: TRBJ2-3; d_gene: TRBD2; len: 19; v_gene: TRBV10-3; CDR3aa: CAISESRSSGVTSTDTQYF; CDR3nt: TGTGCCATCAGTGAGTCGAGGAGTAGCGGGGTTACTAGCACAGATACGCAGTATTTT
abundance: -; j_gene: TRBJ2-7; d_gene: TRBD1; len: 13; v_gene: TRBV30; CDR3aa: CAWSASGGWEQYF; CDR3nt: TGTGCCTGGAGTGCCTCAGGGGGCTGGGAGCAGTACTTC
abundance: -; j_gene: TRBJ2-1; d_gene: TRBD2; len: 18; v_gene: TRBV19; CDR3aa: CARVRDYLYLSSYNEQFF; CDR3nt: TGTGCCAGGGTGCGGGACTACCTATACCTGAGCTCCTACAATGAGCAGTTCTTC
abundance: -; j_gene: TRBJ1-1; d_gene: TRBD1; len: 20; v_gene: TRBV5-1; CDR3aa: CASSLDAHRGPTYRNTEAFF; CDR3nt: TGCGCCAGCAGCTTGGACGCCCACAGGGGGCCCACGTACCGGAACACTGAAGCTTTCTTT
abundance: once; j_gene: TRBJ2-3; d_gene: -; len: 15; v_gene: TRBV5-1; CDR3aa: CASSSRTEKMGTQYF; CDR3nt: TGCGCCAGCAGCAGTAGGACAGAGAAGATGGGTACGCAGTATTTT
abundance: few; j_gene: TRBJ2-2; d_gene: TRBD2; len: 19; v_gene: TRBV4-2; CDR3aa: CASSQGGLAGRRGTGELFF; CDR3nt: TGTGCCAGCAGCCAAGGTGGATTAGCGGGGCGAAGGGGCACCGGGGAGCTGTTTTTT
abundance: -; j_gene: TRBJ1-2; d_gene: TRBD1; len: 14; v_gene: TRBV11-2; CDR3aa: CASSFAGGGYGYTF; CDR3nt: TGTGCCAGCAGCTTTGCAGGGGGCGGCTATGGCTACACCTTC
abundance: few; j_gene: TRBJ1-5; d_gene: -; len: 15; v_gene: TRBV2; CDR3aa: CASSVAGDSNQPQHF; CDR3nt: TGTGCCAGCAGTGTGGCAGGCGATAGCAATCAGCCCCAGCATTTT
abundance: -; j_gene: TRBJ1-3; d_gene: TRBD1; len: 17; v_gene: TRBV24-1; CDR3aa: CATSDTGQGNPGNTIYF; CDR3nt: TGTGCCACCAGTGACACGGGACAGGGAAACCCTGGAAACACCATATATTTT
abundance: few; j_gene: TRBJ1-5; d_gene: TRBD1; len: 19; v_gene: TRBV6-1; CDR3aa: CASSEKGWDRSDSNQPQHF; CDR3nt: TGTGCCAGCAGTGAAAAGGGGTGGGACAGGTCTGATAGCAATCAGCCCCAGCATTTT
abundance: -; j_gene: TRBJ1-1; d_gene: -; len: 13; v_gene: TRBV12-3/TRBV12-4; CDR3aa: CASSLVEDTEAFF; CDR3nt: TGTGCCAGCAGTTTAGTGGAAGACACTGAAGCTTTCTTT
abundance: once; j_gene: TRBJ1-4; d_gene: -; len: 16; v_gene: TRBV5-8; CDR3aa: CASSIGTLSTNEKLFF; CDR3nt: TGTGCCAGCAGCATTGGGACTCTTTCAACTAATGAAAAACTGTTTTTT
abundance: few; j_gene: TRBJ1-6; d_gene: -; len: 11; v_gene: TRBV28; CDR3aa: CASSTNSPLHF; CDR3nt: TGTGCCAGCAGCACTAATTCACCCCTCCACTTT
abundance: -; j_gene: TRBJ2-3; d_gene: -; len: 12; v_gene: TRBV7-2; CDR3aa: CASSFGGYTQYF; CDR3nt: TGTGCCAGCAGCTTCGGGGGTTATACGCAGTATTTT
abundance: -; j_gene: TRBJ1-3; d_gene: -; len: 14; v_gene: TRBV6-2/TRBV6-3; CDR3aa: CASSYGSSGNTIYF; CDR3nt: TGTGCCAGCAGTTACGGATCTTCTGGAAACACCATATATTTT
abundance: -; j_gene: TRBJ1-2; d_gene: -; len: 15; v_gene: TRBV5-1; CDR3aa: CASSLEGKPPESYTF; CDR3nt: TGCGCCAGCAGCTTGGAAGGCAAACCACCTGAATCCTACACCTTC
abundance: -; j_gene: TRBJ1-2; d_gene: TRBD1; len: 13; v_gene: TRBV25-1; CDR3aa: CASHGVRGNSYTF; CDR3nt: TGTGCCAGCCACGGGGTCAGGGGGAATAGCTACACCTTC
abundance: -; j_gene: TRBJ1-5; d_gene: -; len: 17; v_gene: TRBV28; CDR3aa: CASYSGSFDYSNQPQHF; CDR3nt: TGTGCCAGCTACAGCGGGTCATTCGATTATAGCAATCAGCCCCAGCATTTT
abundance: -; j_gene: TRBJ1-4; d_gene: -; len: 15; v_gene: TRBV20-1; CDR3aa: CSASFVPGVREKLFF; CDR3nt: TGCAGTGCTAGTTTTGTCCCAGGGGTGAGGGAAAAACTGTTTTTT
abundance: -; j_gene: TRBJ2-7; d_gene: TRBD2; len: 15; v_gene: TRBV7-2; CDR3aa: CASRPGLAGGNEQYF; CDR3nt: TGTGCCAGCAGGCCGGGACTAGCGGGAGGGAATGAGCAGTACTTC